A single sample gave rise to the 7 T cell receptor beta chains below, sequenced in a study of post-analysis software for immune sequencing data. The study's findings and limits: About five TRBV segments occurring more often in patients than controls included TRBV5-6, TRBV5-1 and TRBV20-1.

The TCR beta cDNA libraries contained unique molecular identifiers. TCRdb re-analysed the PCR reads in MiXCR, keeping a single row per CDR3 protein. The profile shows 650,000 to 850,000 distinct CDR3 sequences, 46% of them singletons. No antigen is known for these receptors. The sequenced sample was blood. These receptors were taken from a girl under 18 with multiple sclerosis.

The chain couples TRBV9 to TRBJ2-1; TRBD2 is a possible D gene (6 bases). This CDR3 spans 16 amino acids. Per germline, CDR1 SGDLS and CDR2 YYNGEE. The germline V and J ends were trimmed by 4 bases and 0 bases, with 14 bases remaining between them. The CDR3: CASSTRDSFSYNEQFF. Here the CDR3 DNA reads TGTGCCAGCAGCACAAGGGACTCATTCTCCTACAATGAGCAGTTCTTC. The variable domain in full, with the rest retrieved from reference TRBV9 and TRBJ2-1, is DSGVTQTPKHLITATGQRVTLRCSPRSGDLSVYWYQQSLDQGLQFLIQYYNGEERAKGNILERFSAQQFPDLHSELNLSSLELGDSALYFCASSTRDSFSYNEQFFGPGTRLTVL.

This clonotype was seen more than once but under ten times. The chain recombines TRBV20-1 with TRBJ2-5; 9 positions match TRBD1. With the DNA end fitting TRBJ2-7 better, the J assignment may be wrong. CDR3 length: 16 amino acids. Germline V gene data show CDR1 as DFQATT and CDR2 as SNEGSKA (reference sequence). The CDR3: CSARDRMGQGTYEQYF. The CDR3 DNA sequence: TGCAGTGCTAGAGATCGAATGGGACAGGGAACCTACGAGCAGTACTTC.

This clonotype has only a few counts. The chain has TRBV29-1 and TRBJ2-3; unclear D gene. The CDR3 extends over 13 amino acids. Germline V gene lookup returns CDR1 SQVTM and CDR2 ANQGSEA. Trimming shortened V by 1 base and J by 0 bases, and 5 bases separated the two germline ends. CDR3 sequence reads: CSVEVGSTDTQYF. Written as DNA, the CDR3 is TGCAGCGTTGAAGTCGGGAGCACAGATACGCAGTATTTT.

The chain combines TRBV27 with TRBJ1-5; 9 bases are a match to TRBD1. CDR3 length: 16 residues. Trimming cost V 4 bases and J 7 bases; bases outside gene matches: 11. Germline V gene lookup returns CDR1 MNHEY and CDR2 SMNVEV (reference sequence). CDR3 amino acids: CASSSQGARGQQPQHF. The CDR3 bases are TGTGCCAGCAGTTCACAGGGGGCTCGGGGACAACAGCCCCAGCATTTT.

CDR3 amino acids: CAPPTGLMGTYEQYF. CDR3 DNA: TGTGCCCCCCCTACAGGGTTAATGGGTACCTACGAGCAGTACTTC. This sequence joins TRBV27 and TRBJ2-7, with a tentative D call TRBD1 (6 bases). Per germline, CDR1 MNHEY and CDR2 SMNVEV (reference sequence). Trimming took 11 bases from V and 2 from J, leaving 22 bases between them. The CDR3 covers 15 residues.

The CDR3 DNA follows: TGTGCTACAGCAGAGGGGCTTGATGAGCAGTTCTTC. Encoded protein: CATAEGLDEQFF. The chain is built from TRBV2 and TRBJ2-1, with D perhaps given as TRBD1 or TRBD2 (5 bases each). This CDR3 has 12 residues. CDR1 and CDR2 (germline): SNHLY, FYNNEI.

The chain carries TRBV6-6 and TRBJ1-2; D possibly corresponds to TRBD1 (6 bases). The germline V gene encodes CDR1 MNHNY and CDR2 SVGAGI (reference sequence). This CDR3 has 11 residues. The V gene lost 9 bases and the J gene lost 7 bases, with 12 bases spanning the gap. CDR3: CASCRGFGYTF. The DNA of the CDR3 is TGTGCCAGTTGCAGGGGTTTTGGCTACACCTTC.